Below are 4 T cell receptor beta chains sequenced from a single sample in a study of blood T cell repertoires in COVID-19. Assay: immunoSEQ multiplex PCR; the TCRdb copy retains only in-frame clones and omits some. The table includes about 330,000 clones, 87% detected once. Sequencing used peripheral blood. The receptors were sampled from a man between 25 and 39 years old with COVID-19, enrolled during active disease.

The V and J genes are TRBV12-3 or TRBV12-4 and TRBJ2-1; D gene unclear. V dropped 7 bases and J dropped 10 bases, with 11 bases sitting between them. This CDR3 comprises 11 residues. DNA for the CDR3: TGTGCCAGCACCAACAGAGACGAGCAGTTCTTC. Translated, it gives CASTNRDEQFF.

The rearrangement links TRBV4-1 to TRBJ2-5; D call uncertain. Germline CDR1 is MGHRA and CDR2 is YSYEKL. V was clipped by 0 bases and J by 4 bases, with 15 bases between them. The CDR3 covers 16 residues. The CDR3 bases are TGCGCCAGCAGCCAAGAATTTGGGCTTGAAGCAGAGACCCAGTACTTC. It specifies CASSQEFGLEAETQYF.

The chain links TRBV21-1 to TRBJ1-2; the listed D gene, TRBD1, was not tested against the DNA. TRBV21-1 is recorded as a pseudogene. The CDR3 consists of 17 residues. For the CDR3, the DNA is TGTGCCAGCAGCCCCCGGGACATACCTCCCCCTAGCTATGGCTACACCTTC. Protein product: CASSPRDIPPPSYGYTF.

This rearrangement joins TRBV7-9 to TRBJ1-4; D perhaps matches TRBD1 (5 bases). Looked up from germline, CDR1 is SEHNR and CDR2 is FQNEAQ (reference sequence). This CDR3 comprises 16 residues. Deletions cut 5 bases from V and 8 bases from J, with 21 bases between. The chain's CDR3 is CASSQSGRQIREKLFF. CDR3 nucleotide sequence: TGTGCCAGCAGCCAATCCGGGCGACAGATAAGAGAAAAACTGTTTTTT.